This TCR beta chain was retrieved from a study of OX40 agonist ivuxolimab in advanced cancers. Study-level background: Ivuxolimab, which targeted the costimulatory receptor OX40 (CD134), was an agonistic, fully human IgG2 monoclonal antibody. Intravenous ivuxolimab was administered to patients every 2 weeks at six dose levels: 0.01, 0.1, 0.3, 1.5, 3 and 10 mg/kg. Of the approximately 50 patients in dose escalation, 19 had hepatocellular carcinoma, around 15 had melanoma, 9 had renal cell carcinoma and 9 had head and neck cancer. The dose-escalation cohort was 82.7% male with a mean age of 60 years, ranging from about 20 to 80. Prior anti-PD-1, anti-PD-L1 or anti-CTLA-4 therapy was permitted, and checkpoint inhibitors had been received by about 37% of dose-escalation patients. Partial responses occurred in three dose-escalation patients, of whom one had hepatocellular carcinoma and two had cutaneous melanoma. The purpose of peripheral TCRbeta sequencing was to test whether ivuxolimab changed TCR sequence diversity and led to clonal T-cell expansion. The paper describes the monotherapy dose-escalation part (N ≈ 50 patients) of the phase I trial of ivuxolimab.

Patients with autoimmune disease history or receiving systemic immunosuppression were excluded from the trial. Peripheral blood for TCR sequencing was collected from all dose cohorts at baseline, on cycle 4 day 1, and on cycle 7 day 1. The samples were drawn from a first-in-human, open-label, multicenter phase I dose-escalation trial of ivuxolimab. Adults with locally advanced or metastatic melanoma, renal cell carcinoma, hepatocellular carcinoma or head and neck squamous cell carcinoma were enrolled in the trial. Before TCR sequencing, CD4+ T cells and CD8+ T cells from peripheral blood were sorted into separate populations. The CDR3 spans 14 residues, from the cysteine through the phenylalanine. Of the read, only the CDR3 DNA is kept; its 42 bases are in frame from base 1. CDR1 and CDR2, per the germline V gene, are MNHEY and SVGAGI. The V end gives up 5 bases and the J end 7 bases, leaving 10 bases in the junction not matched to a gene.

Overall results and qualifications from the work: In partial responders in the 0.1-3.0 mg/kg groups, normalized peripheral clonal expansion was found to be among the lowest, especially among CD8+ T cells. At doses of 0.1 to 3.0 mg/kg, clonal expansion of both CD4+ and CD8+ blood T cells was observed from baseline to week 6. The antigen specificity of the peripheral T cells that underwent clonal expansion was not determined. Low levels of normalized T-cell clonal expansion were also seen in some patients who did not respond. After ivuxolimab, expanded clones were on average more numerous among CD8+ T cells than among CD4+ T cells.

To sequence the TCRbeta CDR3 region, genomic DNA was isolated from the sorted cells. The immunoSEQ Assay was used to sequence the TCRbeta CDR3 regions. Held by TCRdb, this immuneACCESS table contains in-frame sequences only and omits some clones. Under half of the omission traces to an unresolved V gene where checked; the cause of the rest is unknown. In all, the sample holds around 25,000 clones, and roughly 75% of those were seen once. The ten largest make up approximately 1.5% of the sample. With regard to this clone: No cognate antigen has been identified for it. Base qualities are not at hand, and no much larger clone is one base apart.

This specimen consisted of CD4+ or CD8+ T cells sorted from blood, obtained in a trial of the OX40 agonist ivuxolimab. This sequence originates from an adult with an advanced solid tumor such as melanoma, head and neck, liver or kidney cancer. The receptor chain draws on TRBV6-5 and TRBJ1-2; 7 central bases correspond to TRBD1. The CDR3 loop reads CASSTTTGLSGYTF. At the DNA level, the sequence is TGTGCCAGCAGTACCACGACAGGGTTGAGTGGCTACACCTTC.